The entry below gives a single T cell receptor beta chain sequence along with its context. V lost 3 bases and J 6 bases, leaving 9 bases between the germline ends. CDR3 length: 13 residues. Germline V gene data show CDR1 as LNHDA and CDR2 as SQIVND (reference sequence). This record comes from a study of cytomegalovirus exposure and HLA in healthy donors. The PCR employed 60 Vbeta primers together with 13 Jbeta primers. Profiled with immunoSEQ multiplex PCR; TCRdb holds only in-frame clones, not every one. This table holds approximately 190,000 clones, around 90% found once. This rearrangement joins TRBV19 to TRBJ1-5; D ambiguous. The source of this sequence is a boy between 2 and 10 years old in good health and CMV-seronegative. Sequences were obtained from PBMCs. In nucleotides, the CDR3 is TGTGCCAGTAGTATTTTGAGGGCTCAGCCCCAGCATTTT. Translated: CASSILRAQPQHF.